This entry lists 27 T cell receptor beta chains sequenced from one sample in a study of CD8 T cells in Susac syndrome. Reverse transcription of roughly 0.5 to 1 ug RNA was performed with random hexamers. MiXCR was run by TCRdb on the immunoSEQ multiplex PCR reads, yielding one entry per CDR3 protein. The sample consists of about 120,000 distinct CDR3 sequences, 92% of them appearing once. The sample consisted of CD8+ T cells from PBMCs. These receptors were obtained from a human donor in good health.

This clonotype was picked up one time. The J gene is TRBJ1-5, the V gene TRBV5-6, with D hard to call. The CDR3 spans 14 residues. Germline CDR1 is SGHDT and CDR2 is YYEEEE. V was clipped by 1 base and J by 3 bases, with 8 bases between them. CDR3 bases: TGTGCCAGCAGCTTGAAAAGAGTCAATCAGCCCCAGCATTTT. Translating it yields CASSLKRVNQPQHF.

This chain joins TRBV5-4 and TRBJ2-2; D not certain. V lost 0 bases and J 2 bases, leaving 5 bases between the germline ends. This CDR3 is built from 14 residues. Germline values: CDR1 SGHNT, CDR2 YYREEE (reference sequence). The CDR3 sequence: CASSLAVNTGELFF. The CDR3 bases are TGTGCCAGCAGCTTGGCAGTTAACACCGGGGAGCTGTTTTTT.

This sequence joins TRBV29-1 and TRBJ2-2; D not certain. Germline V gene data show CDR1 as SQVTM and CDR2 as ANQGSEA. The CDR3 consists of 11 residues. Trimming pared 6 bases from V and 3 bases from J, leaving 5 bases between. In nucleotides, the CDR3 is TGCAGCGTAACATACACCGGGGAGCTGTTTTTT. The encoded protein is CSVTYTGELFF.

The rearrangement joins TRBV7-9 to TRBJ2-5, with 7 positions matching TRBD2. V lost 2 bases, J lost 5 bases, and 2 bases stayed unmatched. CDR3 length: 13 residues. Germline CDR1 and CDR2: SEHNR and FQNEAQ (reference sequence). The CDR3: CASSLSGMETQYF. As DNA, the CDR3 is TGTGCCAGCAGCTTAAGCGGGATGGAGACCCAGTACTTC.

This clonotype was seen just once. The CDR3 protein is CSARDRAGGTPDTQYF. CDR3 nucleotides: TGCAGTGCTAGAGATCGGGCAGGAGGCACCCCAGATACGCAGTATTTT. The chain recombines TRBV20-1 with TRBJ2-3, with D maybe TRBD2 (5 bases). The CDR3 spans 16 residues. Germline V gene sequence: CDR1 DFQATT, CDR2 SNEGSKA (reference sequence). Trimming took off 0 bases at V and 4 bases at J, with 17 bases between the two ends.

About this clonotype: One end of the junction fails to match germline, which may point to a read error. This chain links TRBV6-1 with TRBJ1-1, with D perhaps matching TRBD1 (6 bases). Germline V gene sequence: CDR1 MNHNS, CDR2 SASEGT. The CDR3 runs 12 residues. The CDR3 here is CASREAPGDAFF. CDR3 sequence (DNA): TGTGCCAGCAGGGAAGCGCCAGGGGATGCTTTCTTT.

The chain joins TRBV7-2 to TRBJ2-1, with D perhaps TRBD1 (7 bases). There are 17 residues in the CDR3. Germline V gene sequence: CDR1 SGHTA, CDR2 FQGNSA. Trimming took off 5 bases at V and 0 bases at J, with 17 bases between the two ends. The CDR3 bases are TGTGCCAGCAGCCAAATCTCAGGGGGGAGCTCCTACAATGAGCAGTTCTTC. Encoded protein: CASSQISGGSSYNEQFF.

Only one count was recorded for this clonotype. This chain joins TRBV6-2 or TRBV6-3 and TRBJ2-3, with D maybe TRBD1 (6 bases). This CDR3 has 16 amino acids. V shed 0 bases and J shed 4 bases, with 14 bases lying between them. Germline V lookup: CDR1 MNHEY, CDR2 SVGEGT. DNA for the CDR3: TGTGCCAGCAGTTACTCGATGAGCAGGGGCCCAGATACGCAGTATTTT. It yields the protein CASSYSMSRGPDTQYF.

This clonotype was seen once. J is TRBJ1-3 and V is TRBV11-2, with D unresolved. Trimming cost V 1 base and J 0 bases, with 22 bases left between them. There are 20 residues in the CDR3. CDR1 and CDR2 from the germline V gene are SGHAT and FQNNGV. Here the CDR3 reads CASSLGFGSSSALSGNTIYF. The CDR3 DNA is TGTGCCAGCAGCTTAGGTTTCGGCAGCTCCTCAGCCCTCTCTGGAAACACCATATATTTT.

This clonotype appeared a single time. The rearrangement uses TRBV29-1 and TRBJ1-2; D not resolved. CDR1 is SQVTM, CDR2 ANQGSEA, per germline. The V and J ends lost 4 bases and 3 bases respectively, with 12 bases between them. There are 13 residues in the CDR3. The CDR3 loop is CSVGEVFDYGYTF. The CDR3 region has the DNA TGCAGCGTTGGCGAGGTCTTTGACTATGGCTACACCTTC.

J is TRBJ2-2 and V is TRBV29-1, with TRBD1 matching over 11 bases. Germline-derived CDR1 and CDR2 are SQVTM and ANQGSEA. V was pared by 7 bases and J by 2 bases, with 12 bases of the junction left unmatched. The CDR3 contains 17 residues. The DNA of the CDR3 is TGCAGCGCCTCACCGGGACAGGGGGTAGGCAACACCGGGGAGCTGTTTTTT. Its translation: CSASPGQGVGNTGELFF.

This clonotype has a single count. The chain carries TRBV29-1 and TRBJ2-4; the D is unclear. The length of the CDR3 is 14 residues. Per germline, CDR1 SQVTM and CDR2 ANQGSEA. The V end was cut by 3 bases, the J end by 1 base, with 10 bases between. The CDR3 sequence: CSVDGSGAKNIQYF. The CDR3 region has the DNA TGCAGCGTTGACGGGTCTGGGGCCAAAAACATTCAGTACTTC. Full variable domain (outside the CDR3, taken from reference TRBV29-1 and TRBJ2-4): SAVISQKPSRDICQRGTSLTIQCQVDSQVTMMFWYRQQPGQSLTLIATANQGSEATYESGFVIDKFPISRPNLTFSTLTVSNMSPEDSSIYLCSVDGSGAKNIQYFGAGTRLSVL.

The CDR3, as DNA: TGTGCCAGCAGACTCGATCGGGAGAAGGGCTACACCTTC. Protein: CASRLDREKGYTF. The chain joins TRBV4-2 to TRBJ1-2; D is ambiguous. V was shortened by 6 bases and J by 8 bases, with 16 bases between the two germline ends. Germline V lookup: CDR1 LGHNA, CDR2 YNFKEQ. The CDR3 extends over 13 amino acids.

This rearrangement joins TRBV5-1 to TRBJ2-3; D is perhaps TRBD1 (6 bases). The CDR3 has 16 amino acids. Between the trimmed V and J ends, which lost 1 base and 6 bases, there was a span of 18 bases. Germline loops: CDR1 SGHRS, CDR2 YFSETQ. CDR3 DNA: TGCGCCAGCAGCTTGTTCCGGACAGTCCCGGAGGATACGCAGTATTTT. Residues: CASSLFRTVPEDTQYF.

This clonotype was detected a few times. J is TRBJ2-7 and V is TRBV7-2; 7 nucleotides match TRBD1. The CDR3 has 15 amino acids. Germline V CDR1 and CDR2: SGHTA, FQGNSA. The V gene end was trimmed by 5 bases and the J gene end by 0 bases; junction bases not matched to a gene: 7. The DNA of the CDR3 is TGTGCCAGCAGCGTCGGACAGGCTAGCTCCTACGAGCAGTACTTC. It yields the protein CASSVGQASSYEQYF.

The chain carries TRBV4-2 and TRBJ2-5, with D possibly TRBD2 on 5 matching bases. The CDR3 runs to 16 residues. With 0 bases removed from V and 1 base from J, the gap between germline ends came to 12 bases. Germline V gene lookup returns CDR1 LGHNA and CDR2 YNFKEQ. CDR3 nucleotide sequence: TGTGCCAGCAGCCAAGAACTAGGTGGCTCCCAAGAGACCCAGTACTTC. Protein sequence: CASSQELGGSQETQYF.

The chain carries TRBV29-1 and TRBJ2-1; 7 bases align to TRBD2. Germline values: CDR1 SQVTM, CDR2 ANQGSEA. CDR3 size: 14 residues. The ends lost 1 base at V and 2 bases at J; junction bases unmatched: 2. Here the CDR3 reads CSVEGGGTYNEQFF. Here the CDR3 DNA reads TGCAGCGTTGAAGGGGGGGGGACCTACAATGAGCAGTTCTTC.

This clonotype was seen just once. The V gene is TRBV7-9, the J gene TRBJ2-1, with 10 positions matching TRBD2. Losses at the gene ends were 3 bases for V and 8 bases for J; bases not matched to a gene: 13. Germline loops: CDR1 SEHNR, CDR2 FQNEAQ (reference sequence). The CDR3 is 17 amino acids. CDR3 in amino acids: CASSFLGSGRARDEQFF. The CDR3 DNA follows: TGTGCCAGCAGCTTCCTAGGAAGCGGGAGGGCCAGGGATGAGCAGTTCTTC. Drawing the rest from reference TRBV7-9 and TRBJ2-1, the complete variable domain is DTGVSQNPRHKITKRGQNVTFRCDPISEHNRLYWYRQTLGQGPEFLTYFQNEAQLEKSRLLSDRFSAERPKGSFSTLEIQRTEQGDSAMYLCASSFLGSGRARDEQFFGPGTRLTVL.

This clonotype was observed a handful of times. V is TRBV19 and J is TRBJ2-7; 11 bases align to TRBD2. The CDR3 is 17 amino acids. The V segment lost 5 bases and the J segment 7 bases; nucleotides outside the gene matches: 16. CDR1 is LNHDA and CDR2 is SQIVND in the germline V gene (reference sequence). For the CDR3, the DNA is TGTGCCAGTAGTGCCACGGGACTAGCGGTGAACCTTGGAGAGCAGTACTTC. As protein: CASSATGLAVNLGEQYF.

This CDR3 reads CASSRQTGGDEQYF. Written as DNA, the CDR3 is TGTGCCAGCTCACGGCAGACAGGAGGAGACGAGCAGTACTTC. The rearrangement links TRBV18 to TRBJ2-7; the D gene is possibly TRBD1 (6 bases). This CDR3 has 14 residues. Germline CDR1 KGHSH, CDR2 LQKENI. The germline V and J ends were trimmed by 4 bases and 5 bases, with 15 bases remaining between them. Drawing the rest from reference TRBV18 and TRBJ2-7, the complete variable domain is NAGVMQNPRHLVRRRGQEARLRCSPMKGHSHVYWYRQLPEEGLKFMVYLQKENIIDESGMPKERFSAEFPKEGPSILRIQQVVRGDSAAYFCASSRQTGGDEQYFGPGTRLTVT.

The chain combines TRBV6-6 with TRBJ1-2, with TRBD1 matching 9 bases. Unmatched junction bases numbered 5, after V lost 4 bases and J lost 8 bases. This CDR3 spans 13 amino acids. Germline V gene data show CDR1 as MNHNY and CDR2 as SVGAGI (reference sequence). The chain's CDR3 is CASSSRQGGGYTF. The CDR3 DNA reads TGTGCCAGCAGTTCTAGACAGGGGGGAGGCTACACCTTC.

This chain joins TRBV7-2 and TRBJ1-5; D is uncertain. Per the germline V gene, CDR1 is SGHTA and CDR2 is FQGNSA. The length of the CDR3 is 13 residues. The V end lost 1 base, the J end lost 7 bases, and 8 bases lay between the germline ends. The CDR3 sequence: CASSLGSPQPQHF. As DNA, the CDR3 is TGTGCCAGCAGCTTAGGAAGTCCGCAGCCCCAGCATTTT.

This sequence joins TRBV5-1 and TRBJ1-1; 9 nucleotides line up with TRBD1. The CDR3 is 15 amino acids. Germline V gene data show CDR1 as SGHRS and CDR2 as YFSETQ. The V gene end was trimmed by 2 bases and the J gene end by 5 bases; junction bases not matched to a gene: 7. The CDR3: CASSFRTGVETEAFF. The CDR3 DNA sequence: TGCGCCAGCAGCTTCCGGACAGGGGTGGAAACTGAAGCTTTCTTT.

For the CDR3, the DNA is TGCGCCAGCAGTCAATCTGGGGATCACGCGTCAGGGTGGATTCGCACTGAAGCTTTCTTT. Encoded protein: CASSQSGDHASGWIRTEAFF. The genes are TRBV23-1 and TRBJ1-1; D is possibly TRBD1 (5 bases). TRBV23-1 is assigned to the ORF class and has an uncertain function. The CDR3 spans 20 residues. Between the trimmed V and J ends, which lost 0 bases and 4 bases, there was a span of 27 bases.

V is TRBV11-1 and J is TRBJ2-2, with TRBD1 matching over 7 bases. This CDR3 contains 16 residues. J gave up 4 bases and V 2 bases, and 7 bases lay outside the gene matches. The germline gives CDR1 SGHAT, CDR2 FQDESV (reference sequence). CDR3: CASSLQAGTATGELFF. CDR3 coding DNA: TGTGCCAGCAGCTTACAAGCCGGGACAGCCACCGGGGAGCTGTTTTTT.

The chain employs TRBV13 and TRBJ2-7; maybe TRBD2 (5 bases). V was cut by 5 bases and J by 3 bases, with 11 bases left in between. The CDR3 is 13 amino acids. Germline V gives CDR1 PRHDT, CDR2 FYEKMQ (reference sequence). CDR3: CASSTDGVYEQYF. The CDR3 DNA reads as TGTGCCAGCAGCACGGACGGGGTCTACGAGCAGTACTTC.

This chain joins TRBV12-3 or TRBV12-4 and TRBJ2-3, with TRBD2 as a possible D gene (5 bases). This CDR3 spans 13 amino acids. The V end lost 6 bases, the J end lost 1 base, and 8 bases lay between the germline ends. CDR3 bases: TGTGCCAGCAGCAACGGGGGCACAGATACGCAGTATTTT. Translated: CASSNGGTDTQYF.